Each of the 22 T cell receptor beta chains below was sequenced from the same sample in a study of shared clonotypes between healthy human individuals. Clones were sequenced by immunoSEQ multiplex PCR, and TCRdb holds only the in-frame ones, with some missing. The sample holds fewer than 1.6 million clones, approximately 98.5% seen once. The sequencing input was naive CD4+ T cells sorted from blood. Subset here: CD45RA+ positively selected. These receptors were obtained from a man aged 30 to 39 in good health.

The rearrangement uses TRBV11-2 and TRBJ2-7; D may be TRBD1 or TRBD2 (7 bases each). Germline loops: CDR1 SGHAT, CDR2 FQNNGV. Trimming removed 4 bases at V and 5 bases at J, with 18 bases between. This CDR3 has 15 residues. CDR3 residues: CASSWEGARFDEQYF. The CDR3 DNA sequence: TGTGCCAGCAGCTGGGAGGGGGCGAGGTTTGACGAGCAGTACTTC. The variable domain in full, completed from reference TRBV11-2 and TRBJ2-7, reads EAGVAQSPRYKIIEKRQSVAFWCNPISGHATLYWYQQILGQGPKLLIQFQNNGVVDDSQLPKDRFSAERLKGVDSTLKIQPAKLEDSAVYLCASSWEGARFDEQYFGPGTRLTVT.

This sequence joins TRBV9 and TRBJ2-5; D not certain. This CDR3 has 15 amino acids. Germline CDR1 reads SGDLS; CDR2 reads YYNGEE. V lost 4 bases, J lost 4 bases, and 17 bases lay in between. The CDR3 DNA follows: TGTGCCAGCAGCCCCCCTGGGTCGCCTCGAGAGACCCAGTACTTC. It encodes CASSPPGSPRETQYF.

The rearrangement uses TRBV6-5 and TRBJ2-3, with D perhaps TRBD1 (6 bases). Germline V gene data show CDR1 as MNHEY and CDR2 as SVGAGI. Trimming stripped 6 bases from V and 4 bases from J, with 17 bases between. The CDR3 is made up of 15 amino acids. The CDR3 is CASRQTGRGSDTQYF. The CDR3, as DNA: TGTGCCAGCAGGCAAACAGGGAGAGGATCAGATACGCAGTATTTT.

This clone was seen once. J is TRBJ2-5 and V is TRBV10-1, with 8 bases identical to TRBD2. This CDR3 region has 15 residues. Germline CDR1 WNHNN, CDR2 SYGVQD (reference sequence). J was trimmed by 2 bases and V by 1 base; bases with no gene match: 3. This chain's CDR3 is CASSEFSGAQETQYF. The CDR3 DNA sequence: TGCGCCAGCAGTGAGTTTAGCGGGGCTCAAGAGACCCAGTACTTC.

The CDR3 region has the DNA TGTGCCAGCAGCGTAGGTCCCCTCGGTTTAGGCGAGCAGTACTTC. It is translated as CASSVGPLGLGEQYF. This chain links TRBV9 with TRBJ2-7; the D is unclear. Germline V gives CDR1 SGDLS, CDR2 YYNGEE. V lost 0 bases and J lost 6, with 16 bases in between. The CDR3 contains 15 residues.

The chain couples TRBV5-4 to TRBJ1-2; D is perhaps TRBD1 (6 bases). The V end lost 5 bases, the J end lost 5 bases, and 16 bases lay between the germline ends. Germline CDR1 and CDR2: SGHNT and YYREEE (reference sequence). The CDR3 sequence is 14 residues long. CDR3 sequence: CASSPGQPGYGYTF. DNA of the CDR3: TGTGCCAGCAGTCCCGGACAGCCGGGATATGGCTACACCTTC.

The chain has TRBV7-9 and TRBJ2-5, with 11 nucleotides matching TRBD2. Germline CDR1 reads SEHNR; CDR2 reads FQNEAQ (reference sequence). Trimming at V came to 2 bases and at J to 5 bases, leaving 7 bases not matched to a gene. The CDR3 loop spans 16 amino acids. Here the CDR3 reads CASSLWLAGGWETQYF. Here the CDR3 DNA reads TGTGCCAGCAGCTTATGGCTAGCGGGAGGATGGGAGACCCAGTACTTC.

This chain connects TRBV2 to TRBJ2-2; a possible D gene is TRBD1 (6 bases). CDR1 and CDR2 from the germline V gene are SNHLY and FYNNEI. The CDR3 is 16 residues long. V lost 7 bases and J lost 2, with 17 bases in between. For the CDR3, the DNA is TGTGCCAGCACTCGAGAGGCAGGGGTAAACACCGGGGAGCTGTTTTTT. Translating gives CASTREAGVNTGELFF.

The chain couples TRBV7-2 to TRBJ2-2, with D perhaps TRBD1 or TRBD2 (5 bases each). This CDR3 is built from 15 residues. Looked up from germline, CDR1 is SGHTA and CDR2 is FQGNSA. V lost 5 bases to trimming and J lost 0 bases, with 10 bases between them. The CDR3 protein is CASSQQGPNTGELFF. CDR3 nucleotides: TGTGCCAGCAGCCAGCAGGGACCGAACACCGGGGAGCTGTTTTTT.

The chain recombines TRBV28 with TRBJ1-2, with D uncertain. The germline V and J ends were trimmed by 7 bases and 6 bases, with 15 bases remaining between them. Germline CDR1 reads MDHEN; CDR2 reads SYDVKM. The CDR3 sequence is 13 residues long. Here the CDR3 DNA reads TGTGCCAGCAAGGGAACAGACGAACATGGCTACACCTTC. Translating it yields CASKGTDEHGYTF.

V gene TRBV20-1 combines with J gene TRBJ2-1; D is uncertain. In germline, CDR1 is DFQATT, CDR2 SNEGSKA (reference sequence). This CDR3 region has 11 residues. V lost 7 bases, J lost 6 bases, and 10 bases lay in between. CDR3 sequence reads: CSVPRSNEQFF. The CDR3 nucleotides are TGCAGTGTCCCCCGGAGCAATGAGCAGTTCTTC.

The chain has TRBV4-1 and TRBJ1-3; D gene uncertain. The CDR3 loop spans 15 amino acids. The V and J ends lost 1 base and 1 base respectively, with 8 bases between them. Looked up from germline, CDR1 is MGHRA and CDR2 is YSYEKL. CDR3 residues: CASSQGSWSGNTIYF. CDR3 nucleotide sequence: TGCGCCAGCAGCCAAGGTTCGTGGTCTGGAAACACCATATATTTT.

The V gene is TRBV5-4, the J gene TRBJ2-3, with a weak D call TRBD2 (6 bases). V was clipped by 0 bases and J by 2 bases, with 10 bases between them. The CDR3 totals 15 residues. CDR1 SGHNT and CDR2 YYREEE come from the germline V gene (reference sequence). CDR3 in amino acids: CASSLVPSVTDTQYF. CDR3 DNA: TGTGCCAGCAGCTTGGTTCCTAGCGTCACAGATACGCAGTATTTT.

The V and J genes are TRBV28 and TRBJ2-7, with 7 bases identical to TRBD2. Germline trimming cut 3 bases from V and 0 bases from J; bases unmatched to any gene: 17. The CDR3 is 19 residues long. Germline V CDR1 and CDR2: MDHEN, SYDVKM. The CDR3 reads CASSLITPSRGRVSYEQYF. In DNA form, the CDR3 reads TGTGCCAGCAGTTTGATTACCCCCTCTAGAGGGAGGGTCTCCTACGAGCAGTACTTC.

This sequence joins TRBV18 and TRBJ2-7; 12 nucleotides match TRBD1. The CDR3 spans 14 residues. With V trimmed by 6 bases and J by 7 bases, 7 bases remained unmatched. CDR1 is KGHSH and CDR2 is LQKENI in the germline V gene. CDR3 in amino acids: CASSNRDRGREQYF. CDR3 coding DNA: TGTGCCAGCTCCAACCGGGACAGGGGGCGAGAGCAGTACTTC.

The CDR3 is CASSRQGTQYF. CDR3 nucleotides: TGTGCCAGTAGTAGACAGGGCACCCAGTACTTC. This rearrangement joins TRBV19 to TRBJ2-5; 7 nucleotides agree with TRBD1. J was trimmed by 8 bases and V by 4 bases; bases with no gene match: 1. The CDR3 length is 11 residues. Germline CDR1 and CDR2: LNHDA and SQIVND (reference sequence).

The V and J genes are TRBV5-1 and TRBJ2-7; 8 positions match TRBD1. Germline-derived CDR1 and CDR2 are SGHRS and YFSETQ. J was trimmed by 0 bases and V by 3 bases; bases with no gene match: 8. The CDR3 loop spans 16 amino acids. The CDR3 protein is CASSSSTGANSYEQYF. The CDR3, as DNA: TGCGCCAGCAGCTCATCGACAGGGGCCAACTCCTACGAGCAGTACTTC.

The chain combines TRBV5-1 with TRBJ2-1; 8 bases align to TRBD2. There are 17 residues in the CDR3. The germline V gene encodes CDR1 SGHRS and CDR2 YFSETQ. Unmatched junction bases numbered 9, after V lost 0 bases and J lost 4 bases. The CDR3 nucleotides are TGCGCCAGCAGCTTGGTGCCCACTAGCGGAAGATACAATGAGCAGTTCTTC. Its translation: CASSLVPTSGRYNEQFF.

The chain is built from TRBV6-4 and TRBJ2-1, with D possibly TRBD1 on 5 matching bases. This CDR3 is 15 amino acids long. The V end was cut by 5 bases, the J end by 1 base, with 12 bases between. Germline CDR1 MRHNA, CDR2 SNTAGT. The DNA of the CDR3 is TGTGCCAGCAGTTCAGGGTACGGGTCCTACAATGAGCAGTTCTTC. This translates into CASSSGYGSYNEQFF.

The DNA for the CDR3 is TGTGCCAGCAGGCACCGGGAACGGGCTTCGTACGAGCAGTACTTC. Translating gives CASRHRERASYEQYF. The chain is built from TRBV27 and TRBJ2-7, with D maybe TRBD2 (5 bases). The germline CDR1 and CDR2 sequences are MNHEY and SMNVEV (reference sequence). The CDR3 covers 15 residues. V was cut by 6 bases and J by 4 bases, with 19 bases left in between.

The V call is TRBV27, the J call TRBJ2-1; D ambiguous. V dropped 3 bases and J dropped 3 bases, with 12 bases sitting between them. The CDR3 length is 15 residues. CDR1 and CDR2 from the germline V gene are MNHEY and SMNVEV (reference sequence). The CDR3 DNA reads as TGTGCCAGCAGTTTTCTAGGAGCCGGCTACAATGAGCAGTTCTTC. Translated, it gives CASSFLGAGYNEQFF.

V and J are TRBV4-1 and TRBJ1-1, with a tentative D call TRBD1 (6 bases). V dropped 4 bases and J dropped 8 bases, with 11 bases sitting between them. Germline V gene data show CDR1 as MGHRA and CDR2 as YSYEKL. The CDR3 has 12 residues. The CDR3 loop is CASSPTGIEAFF. The CDR3 bases are TGCGCCAGCAGCCCGACAGGCATAGAAGCTTTCTTT.